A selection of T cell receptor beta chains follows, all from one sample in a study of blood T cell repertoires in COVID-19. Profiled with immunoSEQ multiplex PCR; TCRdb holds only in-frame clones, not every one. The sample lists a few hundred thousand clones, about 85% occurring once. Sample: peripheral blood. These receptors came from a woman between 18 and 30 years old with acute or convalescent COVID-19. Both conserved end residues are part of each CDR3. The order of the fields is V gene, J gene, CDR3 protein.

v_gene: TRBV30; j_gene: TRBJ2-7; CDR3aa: CAWSVTRYEQYF
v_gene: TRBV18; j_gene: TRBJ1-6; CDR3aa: CASSPQTGANSPLHF
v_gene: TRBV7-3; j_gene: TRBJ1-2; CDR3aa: CASSLTGAEGYTF
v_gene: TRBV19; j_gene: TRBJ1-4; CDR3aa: CASSTGQLGVNEKLFF
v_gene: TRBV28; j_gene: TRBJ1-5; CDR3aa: CASSSRGGAQPQHF
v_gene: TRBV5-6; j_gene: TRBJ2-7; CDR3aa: CASSPPGQGYEQYF
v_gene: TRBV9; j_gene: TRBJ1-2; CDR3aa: CASSSPHRDVYGYTF
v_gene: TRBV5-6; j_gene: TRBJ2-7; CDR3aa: CASSWASYEQYF
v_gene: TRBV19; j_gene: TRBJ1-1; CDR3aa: CASRFLADEAFF
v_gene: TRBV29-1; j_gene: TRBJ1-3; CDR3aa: CSVARYDRDAGNTIYF
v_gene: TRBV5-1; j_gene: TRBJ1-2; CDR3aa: CASSWDGDSKFYGYTF
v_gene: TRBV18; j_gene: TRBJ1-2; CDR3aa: CASSPRHTGKSYTF
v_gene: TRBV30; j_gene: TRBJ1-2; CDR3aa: CAWSPGTGTGYTF
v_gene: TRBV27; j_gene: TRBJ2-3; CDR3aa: CASSQATSTDTQYF
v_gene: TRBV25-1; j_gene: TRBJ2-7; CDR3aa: CASSEGGPYEQYF
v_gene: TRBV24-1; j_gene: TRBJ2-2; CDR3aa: CATSRSGSLAGELFF
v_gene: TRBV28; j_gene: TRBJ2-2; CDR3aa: CASSSGGSAKTGELFF
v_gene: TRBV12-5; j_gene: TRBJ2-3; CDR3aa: CASGQLTGPDTQYF
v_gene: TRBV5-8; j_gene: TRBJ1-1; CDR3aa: CASSFDRNTEAFF
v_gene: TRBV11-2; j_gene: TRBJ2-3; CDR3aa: CASSVTSGGAEDTQYF
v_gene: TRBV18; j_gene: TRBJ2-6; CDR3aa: CASSPRQGTYSGANVLTF
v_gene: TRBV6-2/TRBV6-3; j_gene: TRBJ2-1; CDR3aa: CASSPANYNEQFF
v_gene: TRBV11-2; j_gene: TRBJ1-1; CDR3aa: CASSLGEGSGTEAFF
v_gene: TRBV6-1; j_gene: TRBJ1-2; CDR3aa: CASSEAVRQGRNGYTF
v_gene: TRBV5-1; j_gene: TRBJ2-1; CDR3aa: CASSDTSGGHKNNEQFF
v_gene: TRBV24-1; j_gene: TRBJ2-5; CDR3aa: CATSDSVGGMETQYF
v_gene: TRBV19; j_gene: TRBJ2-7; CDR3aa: CASSIGGPGHEQYF
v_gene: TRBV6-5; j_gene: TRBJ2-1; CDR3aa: CASRSVGTSSEQFF
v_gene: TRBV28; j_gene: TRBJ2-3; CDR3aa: CASSLVPGGLTDTQYF
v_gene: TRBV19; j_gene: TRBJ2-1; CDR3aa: CASTGTSVSYQFF
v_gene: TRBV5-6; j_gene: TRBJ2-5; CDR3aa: CASSLVAGGQETQYF
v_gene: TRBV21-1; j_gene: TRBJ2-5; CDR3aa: CATHFWYKAWGRETQYF
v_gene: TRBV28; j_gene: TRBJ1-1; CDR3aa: CASSPDRLNTEAFF
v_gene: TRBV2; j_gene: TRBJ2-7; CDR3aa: CASSPFAGLVTEQYF
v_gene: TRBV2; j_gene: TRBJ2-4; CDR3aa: CASSEATGGGKNIQYF
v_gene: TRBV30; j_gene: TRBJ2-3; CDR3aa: CAWSAGRSTDTQYF
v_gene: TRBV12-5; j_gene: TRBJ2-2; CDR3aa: CASAPSGGGWTGELFF
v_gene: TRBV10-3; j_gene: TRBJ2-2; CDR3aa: CATHRSGGANTGELFF
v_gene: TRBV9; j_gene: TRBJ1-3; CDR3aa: CASSSGQGAGNTIYF
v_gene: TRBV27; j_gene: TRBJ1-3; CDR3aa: CASKLSSGNTIYF
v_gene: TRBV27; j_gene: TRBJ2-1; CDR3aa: CASRLAGGPSYNEQFF
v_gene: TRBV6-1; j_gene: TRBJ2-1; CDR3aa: CASSDLAGGSYEQFF
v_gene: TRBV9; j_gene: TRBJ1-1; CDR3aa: CASSVTPHLPGGAAFF
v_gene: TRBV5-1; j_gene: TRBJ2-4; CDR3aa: CASSLAAVPKNIQYF
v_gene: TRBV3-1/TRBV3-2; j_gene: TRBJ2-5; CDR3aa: CASSQEASGGETQYF
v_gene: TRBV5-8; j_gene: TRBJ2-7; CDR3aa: CASSPWADVLSYF
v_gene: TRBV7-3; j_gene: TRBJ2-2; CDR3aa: CASSSRRDGELFF
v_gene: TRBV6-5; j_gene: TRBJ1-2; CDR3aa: CASSYSRERSSGYTF
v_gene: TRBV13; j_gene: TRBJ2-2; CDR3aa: CASSSLGTSGLTGELFF
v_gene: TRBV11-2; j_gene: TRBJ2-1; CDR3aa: CASRWQGGGNEQFF
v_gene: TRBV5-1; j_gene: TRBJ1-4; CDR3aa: CASSPGQGRNEKLFF